This T cell receptor beta chain stems from a study of control samples from healthy donors and cancer patients. Only in-frame clones appear in the TCRdb table, and some are missing; sequencing was by immunoSEQ multiplex PCR. Of around 230,000 clones listed, 90% to 95% are singletons. The CDR3 totals 15 residues. Trimming took off 5 bases at V and 1 base at J, with 11 bases between the two ends. Per germline, CDR1 SGHNT and CDR2 YENEEA. This receptor was obtained from a man in his fifties or sixties in good health. The rearrangement links TRBV11-3 to TRBJ2-2; D remains unclear. Material for sequencing was blood. This chain's CDR3 is CASSPTYRNTGELFF. The CDR3 DNA sequence: TGTGCCAGCAGCCCTACCTACAGGAACACCGGGGAGCTGTTTTTT. Variable domain in full (rest from reference TRBV11-3 and TRBJ2-2): EAGVVQSPRYKIIEKKQPVAFWCNPISGHNTLYWYLQNLGQGPELLIRYENEEAVDDSQLPKDRFSAERLKGVDSTLKIQPAELGDSAVYLCASSPTYRNTGELFFGEGSRLTVL.